The 17 T cell receptor beta chains given below trace back to one sample, sequenced in a study of shared clonotypes between healthy human individuals. Method: immunoSEQ multiplex PCR; TCRdb's copy keeps in-frame clones and lacks some. The table lists roughly 2.2 million clones, roughly 90% of them singletons. The sequenced sample was naive CD4+ T cells from PBMCs. As to subset: CD45RA+ positively selected. The receptor set was obtained from a man between 18 and 35 years old in good health. Some clones in this sample may be carry-over from other donors' samples.

The V gene is TRBV14, the J gene TRBJ2-7; 13 nucleotides match TRBD2. Per germline, CDR1 SGHDN and CDR2 FVKESK. The V gene end was trimmed by 5 bases and the J gene end by 6 bases; junction bases not matched to a gene: 7. The CDR3 sequence is 15 residues long. In DNA form, the CDR3 reads TGTGCCAGCAGCTTTCGGACTAGCGGGAGTCTCGAGCAGTACTTC. As protein: CASSFRTSGSLEQYF.

V usage is TRBV7-2 and J usage is TRBJ2-5; no firm D call. The CDR3 is made up of 13 amino acids. Germline V CDR1 and CDR2: SGHTA, FQGNSA. V lost 5 bases and J 1 base, leaving 8 bases between the germline ends. The CDR3 coding sequence is TGTGCCAGCAGCCCCCGGGCCCAAGAGACCCAGTACTTC. It specifies CASSPRAQETQYF.

V gene TRBV11-2 combines with J gene TRBJ2-1; TRBD1 matches 12 bases. Trimming removed 0 bases from V and 5 bases from J; junction bases left unmatched: 11. CDR1 is SGHAT, CDR2 FQNNGV, per germline. The CDR3 spans 19 residues. In DNA, the CDR3 is TGTGCCAGCAGCTTAGATCGTCGGAGGGACAGGGGGCGAAACAATGAGCAGTTCTTC. Amino acids: CASSLDRRRDRGRNNEQFF.

The chain combines TRBV7-2 with TRBJ2-3, with no clear D. This CDR3 spans 12 amino acids. Germline CDR1 is SGHTA and CDR2 is FQGNSA. Trimming removed 3 bases from V and 4 bases from J, with 5 bases in between. This CDR3 reads CASSFLPDTQYF. DNA for the CDR3: TGTGCCAGCAGCTTCCTGCCAGATACGCAGTATTTT. The full variable domain, its missing parts supplied by reference TRBV7-2 and TRBJ2-3, is GAGVSQSPSNKVTEKGKDVELRCDPISGHTALYWYRQSLGQGLEFLIYFQGNSAPDKSGLPSDRFSAERTGGSVSTLTIQRTQQEDSAVYLCASSFLPDTQYFGPGTRLTVL.

The chain is built from TRBV4-2 and TRBJ1-2; D unresolved. Per germline, CDR1 LGHNA and CDR2 YNFKEQ. Trimming shortened V by 3 bases and J by 7 bases, and 9 bases separated the two germline ends. This CDR3 spans 12 amino acids. The CDR3 nucleotides read TGTGCCAGCAGCCACCGGGAGGGTGGCTACACCTTC. Its protein is CASSHREGGYTF.

The chain uses TRBV28 and TRBJ2-5; D remains ambiguous. Germline V gene lookup returns CDR1 MDHEN and CDR2 SYDVKM. V was cut by 7 bases and J by 1 base, with 10 bases left in between. The CDR3 runs to 13 residues. The CDR3 loop reads CASTPQSQETQYF. CDR3 DNA: TGTGCCAGCACGCCGCAGTCCCAAGAGACCCAGTACTTC.

The chain joins TRBV5-1 to TRBJ2-2; the D gene could be TRBD1 or TRBD2 (5 bases each). Trimming took off 0 bases at V and 5 bases at J, with 11 bases between the two ends. The CDR3 spans 15 residues. The germline CDR1 and CDR2 sequences are SGHRS and YFSETQ. The DNA of the CDR3 is TGCGCCAGCAGCTTGGAAGAGGGGCAGACCGGGGAGCTGTTTTTT. Residues: CASSLEEGQTGELFF.

The chain couples TRBV15 to TRBJ2-3, with 7 bases identical to TRBD1. The CDR3 consists of 12 residues. CDR1 and CDR2 (germline): LNHNV, YYDKDF (reference sequence). With 7 bases clipped from V and 9 bases from J, the junction kept 7 bases outside the gene matches. The DNA of the CDR3 is TGTGCCACCACGCAGGGGGAGCGAACGCAGTATTTT. Residues: CATTQGERTQYF.

This rearrangement joins TRBV28 to TRBJ2-1; the D is unclear. This CDR3 contains 17 residues. The germline gives CDR1 MDHEN, CDR2 SYDVKM. Trimming cost V 1 base and J 4 bases, with 17 bases left between them. The CDR3, as DNA: TGTGCCAGCAGTTTATATCGAGCGCCCCGCCCGTACAATGAGCAGTTCTTC. Residues: CASSLYRAPRPYNEQFF.

In the case of this clone: In the same sample, other DNA sequences code for this CDR3. V usage is TRBV19 and J usage is TRBJ1-5, with 9 bases matching TRBD1. This CDR3 is 13 amino acids long. Germline CDR1 and CDR2: LNHDA and SQIVND (reference sequence). Trimming at V came to 7 bases and at J to 4 bases, leaving 2 bases not matched to a gene. The DNA of the CDR3 is TGTGCCAGTACCGACAGGGGGAATCAGCCCCAGCATTTT. This gives the protein CASTDRGNQPQHF.

The J gene is TRBJ1-1, the V gene TRBV5-4; D may be TRBD1 (6 bases). Germline CDR1 SGHNT, CDR2 YYREEE (reference sequence). The V end lost 6 bases, the J end lost 5 bases, and 14 bases lay between the germline ends. This CDR3 is 13 amino acids long. The CDR3 spells CASTLQGPTEAFF. DNA for the CDR3: TGTGCCAGCACCTTACAGGGTCCGACTGAAGCTTTCTTT.

The J gene is TRBJ1-3, the V gene TRBV7-3, with unresolved D. The CDR3 covers 14 residues. Germline values: CDR1 SGHTA, CDR2 FQGTGA. Trimming took off 0 bases at V and 0 bases at J, with 3 bases between the two ends. The CDR3 spells CASSLTSSGNTIYF. For the CDR3, the DNA is TGTGCCAGCAGCTTAACGAGCTCTGGAAACACCATATATTTT.

CDR3 residues: CASSQRLAGNTGELFF. The CDR3 DNA follows: TGCGCCAGCAGCCAACGGCTAGCGGGAAACACCGGGGAGCTGTTTTTT. The V call is TRBV4-1, the J call TRBJ2-2; 9 bases align to TRBD2. Germline assignment: CDR1 MGHRA and CDR2 YSYEKL. V dropped 2 bases and J dropped 2; count of bases not matched to a gene: 3. The CDR3 has 16 amino acids.

The chain recombines TRBV7-2 with TRBJ1-4; D is possibly TRBD1 (5 bases). Germline CDR1 and CDR2: SGHTA and FQGNSA. V was trimmed by 7 bases and J by 8 bases, leaving 26 bases between them. This CDR3 comprises 17 residues. CDR3 protein: CASTLRPGGQEREKLFF. CDR3 bases: TGTGCCAGCACCCTTCGACCCGGGGGTCAGGAAAGGGAAAAACTGTTTTTT.

The rearrangement joins TRBV19 to TRBJ1-2, with TRBD1 matching 7 bases. The V segment lost 4 bases and the J segment 5 bases; nucleotides outside the gene matches: 7. Germline lookup yields CDR1 LNHDA and CDR2 SQIVND (reference sequence). CDR3 length: 14 amino acids. The chain's CDR3 is CASSTSTGKYGYTF. The CDR3 DNA is TGTGCCAGTAGTACATCGACAGGGAAGTATGGCTACACCTTC.

This clone was observed once. This sequence joins TRBV28 and TRBJ2-7; TRBD2 agrees at 9 bases. Germline-derived CDR1 and CDR2 are MDHEN and SYDVKM. The junction had 7 bases not matched to a gene; V was cut back by 4 bases and J by 3 bases. The CDR3 runs 15 residues. DNA for the CDR3: TGTGCCAGCAGTTCGACTGGGACTAGCCTCTACGAGCAGTACTTC. This translates into CASSSTGTSLYEQYF.

The chain uses TRBV19 and TRBJ2-6; unclear D gene. This CDR3 comprises 15 residues. V shed 7 bases and J shed 0 bases, with 10 bases lying between them. Germline CDR1 is LNHDA and CDR2 is SQIVND (reference sequence). The CDR3 loop reads CASKARYSGANVLTF. The CDR3 bases are TGTGCCAGTAAGGCAAGATACTCTGGGGCCAACGTCCTGACTTTC.